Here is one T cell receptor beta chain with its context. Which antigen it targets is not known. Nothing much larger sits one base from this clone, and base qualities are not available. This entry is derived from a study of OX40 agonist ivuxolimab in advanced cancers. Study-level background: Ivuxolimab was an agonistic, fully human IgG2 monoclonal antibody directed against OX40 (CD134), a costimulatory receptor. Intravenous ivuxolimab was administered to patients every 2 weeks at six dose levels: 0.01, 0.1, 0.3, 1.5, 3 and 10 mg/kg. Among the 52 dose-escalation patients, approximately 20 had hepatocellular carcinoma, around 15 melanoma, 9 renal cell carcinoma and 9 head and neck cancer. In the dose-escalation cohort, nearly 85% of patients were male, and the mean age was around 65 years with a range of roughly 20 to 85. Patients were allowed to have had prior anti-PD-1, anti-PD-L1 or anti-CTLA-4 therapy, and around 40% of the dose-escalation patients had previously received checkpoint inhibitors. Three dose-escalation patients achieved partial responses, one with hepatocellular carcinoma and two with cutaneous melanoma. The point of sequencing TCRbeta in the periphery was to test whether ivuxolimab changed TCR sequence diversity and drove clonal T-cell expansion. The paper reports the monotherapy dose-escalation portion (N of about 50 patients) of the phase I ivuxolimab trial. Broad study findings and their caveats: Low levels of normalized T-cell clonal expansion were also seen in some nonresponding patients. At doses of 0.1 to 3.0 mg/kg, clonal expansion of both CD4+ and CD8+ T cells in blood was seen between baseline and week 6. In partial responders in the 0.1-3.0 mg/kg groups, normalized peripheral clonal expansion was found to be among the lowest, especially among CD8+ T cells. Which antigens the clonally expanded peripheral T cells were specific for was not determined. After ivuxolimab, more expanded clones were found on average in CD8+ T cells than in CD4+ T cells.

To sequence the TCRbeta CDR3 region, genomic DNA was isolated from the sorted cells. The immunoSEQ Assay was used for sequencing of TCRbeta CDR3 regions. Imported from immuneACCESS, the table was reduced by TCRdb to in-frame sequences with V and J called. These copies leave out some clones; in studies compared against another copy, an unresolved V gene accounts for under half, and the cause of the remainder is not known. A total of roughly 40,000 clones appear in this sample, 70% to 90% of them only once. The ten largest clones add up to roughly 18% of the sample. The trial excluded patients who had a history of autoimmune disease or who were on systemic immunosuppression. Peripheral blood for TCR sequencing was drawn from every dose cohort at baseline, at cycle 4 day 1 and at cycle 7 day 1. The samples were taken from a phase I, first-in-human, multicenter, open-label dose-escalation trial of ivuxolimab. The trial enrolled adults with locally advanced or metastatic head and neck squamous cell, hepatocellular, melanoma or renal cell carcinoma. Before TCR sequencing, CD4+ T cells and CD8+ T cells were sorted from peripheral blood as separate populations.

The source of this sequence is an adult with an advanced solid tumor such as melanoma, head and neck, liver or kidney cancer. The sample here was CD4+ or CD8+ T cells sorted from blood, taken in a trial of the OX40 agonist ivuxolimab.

Here the CDR3 is given as CASSFSGAHTEAFF. Read as DNA, the sequence is TGTGCCAGCAGCTTTTCAGGGGCGCACACTGAAGCTTTCTTT. The rearranged segments are TRBV7-9 and TRBJ1-1; TRBD1 is a weak D gene call, 6 bases matching. V is shortened by 3 bases, J by 3 bases, and the region joining them spans 11 bases. The CDR3 spans 14 residues, from the cysteine through the phenylalanine. Only the CDR3 region is kept as DNA, spanning 42 bases read in frame from base 1. The germline V gene (reference sequence) yields SEHNR for CDR1 and FQNEAQ for CDR2.